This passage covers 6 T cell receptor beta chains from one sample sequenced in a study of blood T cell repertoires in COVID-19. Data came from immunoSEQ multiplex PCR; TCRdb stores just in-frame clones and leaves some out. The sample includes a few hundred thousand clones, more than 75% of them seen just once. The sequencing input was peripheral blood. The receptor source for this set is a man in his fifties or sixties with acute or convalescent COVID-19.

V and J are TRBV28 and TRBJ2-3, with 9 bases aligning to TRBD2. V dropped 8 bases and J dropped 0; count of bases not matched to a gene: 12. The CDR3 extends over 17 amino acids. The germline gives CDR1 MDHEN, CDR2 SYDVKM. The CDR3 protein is CASSLGGGAHSTDTQYF. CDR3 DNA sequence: TGTGCCAGCTCACTCGGCGGGGGGGCCCATAGCACAGATACGCAGTATTTT.

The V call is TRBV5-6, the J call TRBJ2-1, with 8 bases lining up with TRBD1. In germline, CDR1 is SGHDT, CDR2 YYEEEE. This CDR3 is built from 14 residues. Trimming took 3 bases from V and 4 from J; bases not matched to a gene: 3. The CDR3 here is CASSWTGTYNEQFF. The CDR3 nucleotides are TGTGCCAGCAGCTGGACAGGGACTTACAATGAGCAGTTCTTC.

CDR3 in DNA: TGTGCCAGCAGCCCCGGGACAGGGGTGTACGAGACCCAGTACTTC. Its protein is CASSPGTGVYETQYF. The chain joins TRBV5-6 to TRBJ2-5; 10 bases align to TRBD1. CDR3 size: 15 residues. With V trimmed by 4 bases and J by 5 bases, 8 bases remained unmatched. CDR1 is SGHDT, CDR2 YYEEEE, per germline.

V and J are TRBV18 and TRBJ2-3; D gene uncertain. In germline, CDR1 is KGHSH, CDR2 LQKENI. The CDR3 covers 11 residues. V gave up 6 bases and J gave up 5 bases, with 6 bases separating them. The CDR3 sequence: CASSAVDTQYF. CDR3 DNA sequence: TGTGCCAGCTCGGCTGTAGATACGCAGTATTTT.

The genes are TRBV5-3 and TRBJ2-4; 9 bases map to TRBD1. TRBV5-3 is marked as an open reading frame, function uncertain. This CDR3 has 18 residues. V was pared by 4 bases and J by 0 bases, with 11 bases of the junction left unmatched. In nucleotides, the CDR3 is TGTGCCAGAAGCCACCGGGACAGGGATGATCTAGCCAAAAACATTCAGTACTTC. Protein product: CARSHRDRDDLAKNIQYF.

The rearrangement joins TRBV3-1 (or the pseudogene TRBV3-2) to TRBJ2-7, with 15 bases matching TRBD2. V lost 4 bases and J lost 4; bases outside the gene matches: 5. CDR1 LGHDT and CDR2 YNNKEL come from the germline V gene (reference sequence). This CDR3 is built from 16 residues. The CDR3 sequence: CASSPGLAGGPYEQYF. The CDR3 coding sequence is TGTGCCAGCAGCCCTGGACTAGCGGGGGGGCCGTACGAGCAGTACTTC.